A selection of T cell receptor beta chains follows, all from one sample in a study of long-term antiretroviral therapy in people with HIV. Produced via immunoSEQ multiplex PCR; TCRdb's table is partial and in-frame only. The sample yields around 16,000 clones, about four fifths seen once. The sequencing used unsorted PBMCs, collected just before starting antiretroviral therapy. Source of these receptors: a man in his forties with HIV. CDR3s leave out the opening cysteine and the closing phenylalanine or tryptophan. Size tells how often a clone was seen (once, few, many) or the class of an expanded clone, and some rows leave it out.

j_call: TRBJ2-3
v_call: TRBV5-1
clone_size: .
cdr3_aa: ASSTLAGSTDTQY

j_call: TRBJ2-7
v_call: TRBV6-5
clone_size: .
cdr3_aa: ASSERGSYEQY

j_call: TRBJ1-5
v_call: TRBV30
clone_size: .
cdr3_aa: AWSADRGNQPQH

j_call: TRBJ2-7
v_call: TRBV6-1
clone_size: .
cdr3_aa: ASRDRFYEQY

j_call: TRBJ2-1
v_call: TRBV19
clone_size: .
cdr3_aa: ASTRGGRLEQF

j_call: TRBJ1-2
v_call: TRBV7-3
clone_size: .
cdr3_aa: ASSLTPGPNDGYT

j_call: TRBJ2-3
v_call: TRBV4-2
clone_size: .
cdr3_aa: ASSPLKGQENTDTQY

j_call: TRBJ1-4
v_call: TRBV4-2
clone_size: .
cdr3_aa: ASSQGPFPANEKLF

j_call: TRBJ2-3
v_call: TRBV15
clone_size: .
cdr3_aa: ATSRRGVRSADTQY

j_call: TRBJ1-4
v_call: TRBV5-1
clone_size: .
cdr3_aa: ASSPRGQPTNEKLF

j_call: TRBJ2-5
v_call: TRBV6-5
clone_size: .
cdr3_aa: ASSYGGSQETQY

j_call: TRBJ2-2
v_call: TRBV7-9
clone_size: .
cdr3_aa: ASSVGQTNTGELF

j_call: TRBJ1-1
v_call: TRBV5-6
clone_size: .
cdr3_aa: ASSRIDRGNTEAF

j_call: TRBJ1-4
v_call: TRBV11-2
clone_size: once
cdr3_aa: ASSLGDRGGEKLF

j_call: TRBJ2-7
v_call: TRBV30
clone_size: .
cdr3_aa: AWIPSGLSYEQY